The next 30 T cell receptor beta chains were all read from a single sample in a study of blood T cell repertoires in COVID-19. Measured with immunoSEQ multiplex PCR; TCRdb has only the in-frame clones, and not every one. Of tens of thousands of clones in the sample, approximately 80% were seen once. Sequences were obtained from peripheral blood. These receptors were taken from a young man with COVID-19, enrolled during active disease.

The CDR3 protein is CASRGVENYEQYF. CDR3 in DNA: TGCGCCAGCAGGGGAGTGGAAAACTACGAGCAGTACTTC. This chain links TRBV5-1 with TRBJ2-7; possibly TRBD2 for D (5 bases). CDR3 length: 13 residues. Trimming took 5 bases from V and 3 from J, leaving 12 bases between them. Germline values: CDR1 SGHRS, CDR2 YFSETQ.

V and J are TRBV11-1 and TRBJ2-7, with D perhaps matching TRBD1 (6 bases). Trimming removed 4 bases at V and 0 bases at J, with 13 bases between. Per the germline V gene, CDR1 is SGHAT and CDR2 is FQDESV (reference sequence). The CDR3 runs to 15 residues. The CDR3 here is CASSSLTGDSYEQYF. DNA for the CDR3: TGTGCCAGCAGCTCATTGACAGGCGACTCCTACGAGCAGTACTTC.

The CDR3: CARSDGQENTGELFF. DNA of the CDR3: TGTGCCAGGAGCGATGGACAGGAGAACACCGGGGAGCTGTTTTTT. The rearrangement uses TRBV2 and TRBJ2-2; 7 bases map to TRBD1. Trimming at V came to 9 bases and at J to 1 base, leaving 8 bases not matched to a gene. There are 15 residues in the CDR3. Germline assignment: CDR1 SNHLY and CDR2 FYNNEI.

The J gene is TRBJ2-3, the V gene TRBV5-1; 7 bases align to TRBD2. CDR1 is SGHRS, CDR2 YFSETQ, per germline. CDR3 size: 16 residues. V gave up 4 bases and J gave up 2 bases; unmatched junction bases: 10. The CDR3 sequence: CASSPPLAVNTDTQYF. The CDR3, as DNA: TGCGCCAGCAGCCCCCCCCTAGCGGTCAACACAGATACGCAGTATTTT.

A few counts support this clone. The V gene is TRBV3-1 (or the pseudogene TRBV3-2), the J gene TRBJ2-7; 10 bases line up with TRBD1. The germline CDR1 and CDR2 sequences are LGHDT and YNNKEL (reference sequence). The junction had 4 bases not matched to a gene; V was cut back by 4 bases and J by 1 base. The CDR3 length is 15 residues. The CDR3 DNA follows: TGTGCCAGCAGCCGAGGGGGACAGGGGTCCTACGAGCAGTACTTC. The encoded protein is CASSRGGQGSYEQYF.

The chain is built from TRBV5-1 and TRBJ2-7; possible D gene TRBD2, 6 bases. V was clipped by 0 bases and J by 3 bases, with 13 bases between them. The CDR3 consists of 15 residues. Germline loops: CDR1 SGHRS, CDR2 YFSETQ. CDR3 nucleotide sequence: TGCGCCAGCAGCTTGGCCGGGGCGGGGAGCTACGAGCAGTACTTC. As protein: CASSLAGAGSYEQYF.

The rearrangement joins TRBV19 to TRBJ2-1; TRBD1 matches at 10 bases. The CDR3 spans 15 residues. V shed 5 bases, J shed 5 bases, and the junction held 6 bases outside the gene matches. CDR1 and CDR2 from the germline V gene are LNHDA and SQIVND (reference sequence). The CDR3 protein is CASSPGTGENNEQFF. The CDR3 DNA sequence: TGTGCCAGTAGTCCCGGGACAGGGGAGAACAATGAGCAGTTCTTC.

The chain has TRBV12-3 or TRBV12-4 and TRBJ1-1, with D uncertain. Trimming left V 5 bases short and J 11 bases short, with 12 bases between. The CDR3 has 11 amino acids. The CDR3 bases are TGTGCCAGCAGTGGGAGAAAAGCGGCTTTCTTT. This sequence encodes CASSGRKAAFF.

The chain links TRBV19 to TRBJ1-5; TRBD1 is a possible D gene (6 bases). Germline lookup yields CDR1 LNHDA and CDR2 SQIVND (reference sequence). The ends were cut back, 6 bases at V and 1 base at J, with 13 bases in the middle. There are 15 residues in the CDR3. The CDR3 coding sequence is TGTGCCAGTAGCCCGTCGGGGGGCAGCAATCAGCCCCAGCATTTT. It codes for CASSPSGGSNQPQHF.

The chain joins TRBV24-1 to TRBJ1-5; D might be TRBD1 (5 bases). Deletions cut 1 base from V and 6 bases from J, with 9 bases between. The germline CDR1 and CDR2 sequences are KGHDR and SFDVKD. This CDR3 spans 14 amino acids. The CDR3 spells CATSDLPGSQPQHF. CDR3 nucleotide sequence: TGTGCCACCAGTGATTTACCAGGGTCTCAGCCCCAGCATTTT.

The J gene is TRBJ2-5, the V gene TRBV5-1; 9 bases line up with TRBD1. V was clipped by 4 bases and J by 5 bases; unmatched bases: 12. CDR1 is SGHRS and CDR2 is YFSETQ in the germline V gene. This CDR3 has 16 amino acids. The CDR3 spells CASSPVTGGARETQYF. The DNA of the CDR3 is TGCGCCAGCAGCCCCGTAACAGGGGGCGCAAGGGAGACCCAGTACTTC.

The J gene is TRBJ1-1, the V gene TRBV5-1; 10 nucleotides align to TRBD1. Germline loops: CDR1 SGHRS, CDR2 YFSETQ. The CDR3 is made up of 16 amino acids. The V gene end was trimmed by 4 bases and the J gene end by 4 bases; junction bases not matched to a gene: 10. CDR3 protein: CASSDLGTGVGTEAFF. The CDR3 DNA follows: TGCGCCAGCAGCGACCTCGGGACAGGGGTGGGCACTGAAGCTTTCTTT.

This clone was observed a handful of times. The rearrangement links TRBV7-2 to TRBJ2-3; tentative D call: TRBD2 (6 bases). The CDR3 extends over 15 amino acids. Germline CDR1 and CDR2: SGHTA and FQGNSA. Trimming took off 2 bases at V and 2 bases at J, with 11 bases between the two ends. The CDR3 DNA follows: TGTGCCAGCAGCTTAACCAGCGGGTACACAGATACGCAGTATTTT. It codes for CASSLTSGYTDTQYF.

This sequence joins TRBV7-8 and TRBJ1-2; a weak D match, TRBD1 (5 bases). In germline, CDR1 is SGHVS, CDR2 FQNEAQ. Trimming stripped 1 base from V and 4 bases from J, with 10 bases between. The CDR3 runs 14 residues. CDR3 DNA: TGTGCCAGCAGCTTAGATCCAGGGCTCTATGGCTACACCTTC. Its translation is CASSLDPGLYGYTF.

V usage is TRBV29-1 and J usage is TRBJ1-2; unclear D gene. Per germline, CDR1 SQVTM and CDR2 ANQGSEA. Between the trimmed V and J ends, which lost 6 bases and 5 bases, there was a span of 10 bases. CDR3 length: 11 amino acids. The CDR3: CSVATAYGYTF. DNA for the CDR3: TGCAGCGTAGCTACAGCTTATGGCTACACCTTC. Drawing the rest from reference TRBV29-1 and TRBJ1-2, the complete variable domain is SAVISQKPSRDICQRGTSLTIQCQVDSQVTMMFWYRQQPGQSLTLIATANQGSEATYESGFVIDKFPISRPNLTFSTLTVSNMSPEDSSIYLCSVATAYGYTFGSGTRLTVV.

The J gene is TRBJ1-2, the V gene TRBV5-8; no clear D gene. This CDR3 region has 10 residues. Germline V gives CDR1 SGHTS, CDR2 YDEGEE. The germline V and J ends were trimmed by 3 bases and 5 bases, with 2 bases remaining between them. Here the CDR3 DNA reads TGTGCCAGCAGCTCATATGGCTACACCTTC. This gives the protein CASSSYGYTF.

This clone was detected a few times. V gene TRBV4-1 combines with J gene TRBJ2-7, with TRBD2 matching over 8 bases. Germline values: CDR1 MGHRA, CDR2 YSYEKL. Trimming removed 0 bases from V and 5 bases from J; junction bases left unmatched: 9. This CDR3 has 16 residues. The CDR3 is CASSQDPSGRANEQYF. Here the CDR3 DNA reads TGCGCCAGCAGCCAAGATCCCTCCGGGAGGGCCAACGAGCAGTACTTC.

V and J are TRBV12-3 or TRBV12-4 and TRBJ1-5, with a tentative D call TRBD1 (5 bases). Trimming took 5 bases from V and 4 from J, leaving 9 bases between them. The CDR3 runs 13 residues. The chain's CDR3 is CASSTQDNQPQHF. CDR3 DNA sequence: TGTGCCAGCAGTACACAGGATAATCAGCCCCAGCATTTT.

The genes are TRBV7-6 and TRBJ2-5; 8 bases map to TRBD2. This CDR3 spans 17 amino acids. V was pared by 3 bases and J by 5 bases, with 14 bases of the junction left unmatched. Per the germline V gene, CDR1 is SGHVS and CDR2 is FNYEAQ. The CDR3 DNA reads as TGTGCCAGCAGCTTGATGGGGGGCAGCGGGGGTAAGGAGACCCAGTACTTC. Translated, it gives CASSLMGGSGGKETQYF.

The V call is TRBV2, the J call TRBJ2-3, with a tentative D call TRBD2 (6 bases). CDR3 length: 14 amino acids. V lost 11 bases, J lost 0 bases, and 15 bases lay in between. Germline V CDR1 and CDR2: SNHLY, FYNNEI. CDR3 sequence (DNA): TGTGCCGTTCGGGAGCGCCTGAGCACAGATACGCAGTATTTT. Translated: CAVRERLSTDTQYF.

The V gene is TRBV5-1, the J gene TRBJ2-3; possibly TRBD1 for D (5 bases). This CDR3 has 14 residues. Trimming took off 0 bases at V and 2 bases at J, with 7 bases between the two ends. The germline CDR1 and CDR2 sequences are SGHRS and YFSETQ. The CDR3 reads CASSLDRSTDTQYF. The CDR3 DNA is TGCGCCAGCAGCTTGGACAGGTCCACAGATACGCAGTATTTT.

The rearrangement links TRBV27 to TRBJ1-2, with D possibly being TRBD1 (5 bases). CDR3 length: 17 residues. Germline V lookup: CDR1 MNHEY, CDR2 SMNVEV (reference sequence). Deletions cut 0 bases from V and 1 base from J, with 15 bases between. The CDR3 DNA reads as TGTGCCAGCAGTTTATCTCGGGCAGGGAACAATAACTATGGCTACACCTTC. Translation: CASSLSRAGNNNYGYTF.

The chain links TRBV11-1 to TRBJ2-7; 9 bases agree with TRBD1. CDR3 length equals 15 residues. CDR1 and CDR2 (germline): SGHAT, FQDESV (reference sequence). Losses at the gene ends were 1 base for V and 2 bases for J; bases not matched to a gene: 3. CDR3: CASSLGGTGTYEQYF. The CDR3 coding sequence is TGTGCCAGCAGCTTAGGTGGGACAGGGACCTACGAGCAGTACTTC.

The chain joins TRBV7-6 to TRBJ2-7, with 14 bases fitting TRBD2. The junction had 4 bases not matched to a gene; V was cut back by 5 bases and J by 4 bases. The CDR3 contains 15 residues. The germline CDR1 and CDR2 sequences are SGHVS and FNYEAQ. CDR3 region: CASSRTSGGSYEQYF. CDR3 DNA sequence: TGTGCCAGCAGCCGGACTAGCGGGGGGTCGTACGAGCAGTACTTC.

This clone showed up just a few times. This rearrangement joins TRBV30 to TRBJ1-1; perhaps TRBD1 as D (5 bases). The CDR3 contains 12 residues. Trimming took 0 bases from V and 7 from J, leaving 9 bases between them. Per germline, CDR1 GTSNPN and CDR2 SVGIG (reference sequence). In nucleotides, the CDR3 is TGTGCCTGGAGTGTACAGGTCAGTGAAGCTTTCTTT. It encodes CAWSVQVSEAFF.

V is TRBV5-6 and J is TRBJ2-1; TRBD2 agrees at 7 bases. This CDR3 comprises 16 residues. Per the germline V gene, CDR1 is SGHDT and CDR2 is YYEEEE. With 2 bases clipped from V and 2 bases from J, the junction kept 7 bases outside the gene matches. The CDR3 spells CASSLGAGAAYNEQFF. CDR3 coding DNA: TGTGCCAGCAGCTTAGGGGCGGGAGCGGCCTACAATGAGCAGTTCTTC.

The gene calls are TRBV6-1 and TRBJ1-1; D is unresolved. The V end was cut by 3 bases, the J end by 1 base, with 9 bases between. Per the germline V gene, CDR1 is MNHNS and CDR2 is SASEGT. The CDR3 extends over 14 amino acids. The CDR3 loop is CASSENEENTEAFF. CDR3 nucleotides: TGTGCCAGCAGTGAGAATGAGGAGAACACTGAAGCTTTCTTT.

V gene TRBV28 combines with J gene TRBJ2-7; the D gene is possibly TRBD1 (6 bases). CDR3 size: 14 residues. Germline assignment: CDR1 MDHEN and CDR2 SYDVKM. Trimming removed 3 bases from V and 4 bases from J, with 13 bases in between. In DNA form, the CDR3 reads TGTGCCAGCAGTTTTTCCAGGGGTACGTACGAGCAGTACTTC. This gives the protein CASSFSRGTYEQYF.

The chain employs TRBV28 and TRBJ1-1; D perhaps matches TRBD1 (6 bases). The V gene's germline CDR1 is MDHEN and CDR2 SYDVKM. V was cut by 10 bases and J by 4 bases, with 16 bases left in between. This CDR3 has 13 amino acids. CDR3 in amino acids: CATKDRRSTEAFF. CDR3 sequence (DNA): TGTGCCACCAAGGACAGACGAAGCACTGAAGCTTTCTTT.

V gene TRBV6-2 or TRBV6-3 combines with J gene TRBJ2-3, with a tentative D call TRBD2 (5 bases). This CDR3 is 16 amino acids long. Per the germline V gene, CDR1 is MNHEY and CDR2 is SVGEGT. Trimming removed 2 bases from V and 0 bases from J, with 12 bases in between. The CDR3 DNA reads TGTGCCAGCAGTTACGCCCCGTTAGCGAGCACAGATACGCAGTATTTT. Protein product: CASSYAPLASTDTQYF.